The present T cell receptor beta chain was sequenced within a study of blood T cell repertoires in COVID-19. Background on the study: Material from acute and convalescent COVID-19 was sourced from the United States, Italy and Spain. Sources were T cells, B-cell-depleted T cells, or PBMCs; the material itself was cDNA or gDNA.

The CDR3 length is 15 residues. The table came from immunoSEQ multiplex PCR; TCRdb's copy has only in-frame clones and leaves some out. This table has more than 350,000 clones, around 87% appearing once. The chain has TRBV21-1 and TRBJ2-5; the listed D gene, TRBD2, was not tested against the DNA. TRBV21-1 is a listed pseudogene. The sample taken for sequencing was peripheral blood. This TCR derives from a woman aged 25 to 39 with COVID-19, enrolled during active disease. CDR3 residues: CASSGGLAGGETQYF. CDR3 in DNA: TGTGCCAGCAGCGGGGGACTAGCGGGAGGAGAGACCCAGTACTTC.